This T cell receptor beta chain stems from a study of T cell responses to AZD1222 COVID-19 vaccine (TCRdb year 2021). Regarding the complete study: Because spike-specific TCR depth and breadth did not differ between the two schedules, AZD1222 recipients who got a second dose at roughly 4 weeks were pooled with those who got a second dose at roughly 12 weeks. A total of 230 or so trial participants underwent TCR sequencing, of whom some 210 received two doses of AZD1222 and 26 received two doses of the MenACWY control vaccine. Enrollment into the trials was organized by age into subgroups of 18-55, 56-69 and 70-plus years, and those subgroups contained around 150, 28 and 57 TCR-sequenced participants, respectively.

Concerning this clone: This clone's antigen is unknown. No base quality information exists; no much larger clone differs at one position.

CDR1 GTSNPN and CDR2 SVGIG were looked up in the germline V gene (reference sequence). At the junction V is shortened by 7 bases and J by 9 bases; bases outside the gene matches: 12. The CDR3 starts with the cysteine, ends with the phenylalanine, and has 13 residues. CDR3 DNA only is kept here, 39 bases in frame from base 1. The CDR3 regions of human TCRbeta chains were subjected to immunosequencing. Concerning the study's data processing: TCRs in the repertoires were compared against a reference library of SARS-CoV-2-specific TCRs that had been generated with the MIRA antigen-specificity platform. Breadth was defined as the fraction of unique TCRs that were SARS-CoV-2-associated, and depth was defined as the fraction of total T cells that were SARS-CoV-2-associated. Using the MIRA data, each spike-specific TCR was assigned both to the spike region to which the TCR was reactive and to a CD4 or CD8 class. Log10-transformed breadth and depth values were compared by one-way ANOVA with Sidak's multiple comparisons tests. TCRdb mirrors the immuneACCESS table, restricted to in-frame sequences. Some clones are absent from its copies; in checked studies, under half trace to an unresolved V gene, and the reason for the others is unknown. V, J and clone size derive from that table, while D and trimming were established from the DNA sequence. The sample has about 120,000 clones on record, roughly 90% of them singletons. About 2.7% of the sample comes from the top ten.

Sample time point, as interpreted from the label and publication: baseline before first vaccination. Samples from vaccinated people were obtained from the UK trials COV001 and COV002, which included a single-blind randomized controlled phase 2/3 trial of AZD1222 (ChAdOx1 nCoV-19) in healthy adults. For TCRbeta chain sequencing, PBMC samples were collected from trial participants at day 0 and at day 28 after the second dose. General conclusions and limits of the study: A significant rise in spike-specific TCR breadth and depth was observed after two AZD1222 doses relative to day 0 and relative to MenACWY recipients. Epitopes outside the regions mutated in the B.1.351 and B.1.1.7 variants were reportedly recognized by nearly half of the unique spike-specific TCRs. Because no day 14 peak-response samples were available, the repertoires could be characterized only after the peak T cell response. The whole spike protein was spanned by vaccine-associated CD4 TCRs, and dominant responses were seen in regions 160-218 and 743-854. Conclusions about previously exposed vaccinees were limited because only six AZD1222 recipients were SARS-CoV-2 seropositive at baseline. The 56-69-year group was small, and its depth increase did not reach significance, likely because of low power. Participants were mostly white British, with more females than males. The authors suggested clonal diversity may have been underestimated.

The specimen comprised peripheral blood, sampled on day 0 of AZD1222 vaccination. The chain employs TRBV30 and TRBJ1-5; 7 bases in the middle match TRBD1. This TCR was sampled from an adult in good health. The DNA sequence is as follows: TGTGCCTTAACCAGGGGGGCAAAATGGCCCCAGCATTTT. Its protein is CALTRGAKWPQHF.